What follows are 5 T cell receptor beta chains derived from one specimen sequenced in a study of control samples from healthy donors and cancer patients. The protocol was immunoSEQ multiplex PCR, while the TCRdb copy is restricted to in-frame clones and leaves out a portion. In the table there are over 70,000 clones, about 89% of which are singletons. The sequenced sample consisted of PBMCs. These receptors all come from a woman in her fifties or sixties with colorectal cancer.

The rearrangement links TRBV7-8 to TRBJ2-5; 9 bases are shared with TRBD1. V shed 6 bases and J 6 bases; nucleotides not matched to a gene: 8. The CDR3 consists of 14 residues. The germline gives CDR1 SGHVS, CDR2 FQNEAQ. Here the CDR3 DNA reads TGTGCCAGCAGATCCGGGACAGGGAAACAGACCCAGTACTTC. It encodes CASRSGTGKQTQYF.

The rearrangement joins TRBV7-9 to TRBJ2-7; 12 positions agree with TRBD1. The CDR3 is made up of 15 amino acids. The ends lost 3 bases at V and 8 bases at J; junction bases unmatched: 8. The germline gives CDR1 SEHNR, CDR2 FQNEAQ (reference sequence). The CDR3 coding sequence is TGTGCCAGCAGCTTTTCCGGGACAGGGGGCGGGCAGCAGTACGTC. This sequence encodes CASSFSGTGGGQQYV.

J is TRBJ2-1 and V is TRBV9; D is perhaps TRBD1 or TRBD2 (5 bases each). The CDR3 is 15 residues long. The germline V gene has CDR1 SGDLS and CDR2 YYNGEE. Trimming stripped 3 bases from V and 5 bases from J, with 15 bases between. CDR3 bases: TGTGCCAGCAGCGCTAGTGAGGGGATAAACAATGAGCAGTTCTTC. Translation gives CASSASEGINNEQFF.

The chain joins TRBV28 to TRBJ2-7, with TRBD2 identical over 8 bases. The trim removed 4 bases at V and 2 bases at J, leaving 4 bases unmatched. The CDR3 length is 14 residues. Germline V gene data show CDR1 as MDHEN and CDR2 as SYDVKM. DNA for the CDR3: TGTGCCAGCAGTTCAGCGGGGGTCACCTACGAGCAGTACGTC. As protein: CASSSAGVTYEQYV.

The CDR3 sequence: CASSLASSSTIYF. The DNA for the CDR3 is TGTGCCAGCAGCTTAGCCAGTAGCAGCACCATATATTTT. V is TRBV7-2 and J is TRBJ1-3; no definite D call. V lost 0 bases, J lost 9 bases, and 9 bases lay in between. Germline-derived CDR1 and CDR2 are SGHTA and FQGNSA. The CDR3 is 13 residues long.